Presented here are 28 T cell receptor beta chains from one specimen sequenced in a study of technical replicates of blood from a few donors. Only in-frame clones appear in the TCRdb table, and some are missing; sequencing was by immunoSEQ multiplex PCR. Among tens of thousands of clones listed, 75% to 95% were seen once. Sample: PBMCs. These receptors all stem from a human donor in good health. Some clones in this sample may be carry-over from other donors' samples.

V is TRBV7-6 and J is TRBJ1-1; D call uncertain. Trimming cost V 1 base and J 0 bases, with 12 bases left between them. The CDR3 contains 16 residues. Germline V gives CDR1 SGHVS, CDR2 FNYEAQ. The CDR3: CASSLERVPLNTEAFF. The CDR3 DNA is TGTGCCAGCAGCTTAGAGAGGGTACCACTGAACACTGAAGCTTTCTTT.

This rearrangement joins TRBV27 to TRBJ2-2; D is undetermined. CDR1 MNHEY and CDR2 SMNVEV come from the germline V gene (reference sequence). V gave up 3 bases and J gave up 3 bases, with 8 bases separating them. This CDR3 has 14 amino acids. The CDR3 DNA sequence: TGTGCCAGCAGTTTGGGCTCTTACACCGGGGAGCTGTTTTTT. Translated, it gives CASSLGSYTGELFF.

The rearrangement joins TRBV6-5 to TRBJ1-1, with 7 bases lining up with TRBD1. Germline V gene lookup returns CDR1 MNHEY and CDR2 SVGAGI. The CDR3 contains 13 residues. The J segment lost 11 bases and the V segment lost 5 bases, leaving 11 bases of the junction unmatched. CDR3 loop: CASSPPQGLGAFF. CDR3 in DNA: TGTGCCAGCAGTCCACCACAGGGGCTGGGCGCTTTCTTT.

The V gene is TRBV2, the J gene TRBJ1-5; 7 nucleotides agree with TRBD1. The CDR3 runs to 14 residues. Losses at the gene ends were 5 bases for V and 11 bases for J; bases not matched to a gene: 12. The V gene's germline CDR1 is SNHLY and CDR2 FYNNEI. CDR3 nucleotide sequence: TGTGCCAGCAGTACCCCTGGGACAGTTAAGGCCCAGCATTTT. This codes for CASSTPGTVKAQHF.

The chain recombines TRBV10-3 with TRBJ2-5; 7 bases map to TRBD1. Looked up from germline, CDR1 is ENHRY and CDR2 is SYGVKD. The V gene end was trimmed by 6 bases and the J gene end by 4 bases; junction bases not matched to a gene: 14. The CDR3 extends over 16 amino acids. CDR3 nucleotide sequence: TGTGCCATCAGGGATTCGACGCAGGGGGTGACAGAGACCCAGTACTTC. Amino acid sequence: CAIRDSTQGVTETQYF.

The chain links TRBV13 to TRBJ2-3; 7 positions match TRBD2. Looked up from germline, CDR1 is PRHDT and CDR2 is FYEKMQ (reference sequence). The CDR3 extends over 15 amino acids. V lost 2 bases to trimming and J lost 3 bases; unmatched junction nucleotides: 5. The CDR3 is CASSLYGGGTDTQYF. In DNA form, the CDR3 reads TGTGCCAGCAGCTTATATGGGGGGGGGACAGATACGCAGTATTTT.

This clone was seen a handful of times. The rearrangement joins TRBV7-2 to TRBJ2-3; D might be TRBD2 (5 bases). V was clipped by 5 bases and J by 7 bases, with 10 bases between them. The CDR3 extends over 12 amino acids. The germline gives CDR1 SGHTA, CDR2 FQGNSA. The CDR3, as DNA: TGTGCCAGCAGCCCCGGGATGTATACGCAGTATTTT. Protein sequence: CASSPGMYTQYF.

This clone was picked up one time. The chain joins TRBV6-1 to TRBJ2-1; 11 bases agree with TRBD1. The ends lost 3 bases at V and 7 bases at J; junction bases unmatched: 5. Per germline, CDR1 MNHNS and CDR2 SASEGT. The CDR3 runs 15 residues. The CDR3 nucleotides read TGTGCCAGCAGTGACGGACAGGGGGCTTCGAATGAGCAGTTCTTC. Translation gives CASSDGQGASNEQFF.

A single count supports this clone. This chain joins TRBV9 and TRBJ1-5; 9 nucleotides match TRBD1. With 5 bases clipped from V and 7 bases from J, the junction kept 4 bases outside the gene matches. Looked up from germline, CDR1 is SGDLS and CDR2 is YYNGEE. The CDR3 loop spans 13 amino acids. In nucleotides, the CDR3 is TGTGCCAGCAGTCTGGGACAGGGCCAGCCCCAGCATTTT. This codes for CASSLGQGQPQHF.

The chain uses TRBV11-3 and TRBJ1-1, with no clear D. In germline, CDR1 is SGHNT, CDR2 YENEEA. The length of the CDR3 is 13 residues. V was clipped by 2 bases and J by 4 bases, with 8 bases between them. DNA for the CDR3: TGTGCCAGCAGCTTACTGTCTAGCACTGAAGCTTTCTTT. It translates to CASSLLSSTEAFF.

This chain joins TRBV5-1 and TRBJ2-1, with 13 nucleotides matching TRBD2. The CDR3 spans 17 residues. The germline V gene has CDR1 SGHRS and CDR2 YFSETQ. Losses at the gene ends were 4 bases for V and 7 bases for J; bases not matched to a gene: 11. CDR3 DNA sequence: TGCGCCAGCAGCGACGGGACTAGCGGGATTAATTTTAATGAGCAGTTCTTC. The encoded protein is CASSDGTSGINFNEQFF.

This clone was recorded only once. The J gene is TRBJ1-2, the V gene TRBV4-2; D might be TRBD1 (6 bases). Germline V gene data show CDR1 as LGHNA and CDR2 as YNFKEQ. The CDR3 extends over 14 amino acids. V was trimmed by 0 bases and J by 14 bases, leaving 19 bases between them. CDR3 sequence reads: CASSQEATGDMRTF. In DNA form, the CDR3 reads TGTGCCAGCAGCCAAGAAGCGACCGGGGACATGCGGACCTTC.

CDR3 residues: CAWSVASGGEQFF. The CDR3 nucleotides are TGTGCCTGGAGTGTTGCTAGCGGTGGGGAGCAGTTCTTC. V gene TRBV30 combines with J gene TRBJ2-1; 7 nucleotides line up with TRBD2. The CDR3 extends over 13 amino acids. V was pared by 0 bases and J by 10 bases, with 6 bases of the junction left unmatched. Per germline, CDR1 GTSNPN and CDR2 SVGIG (reference sequence).

This chain links TRBV5-6 with TRBJ2-1, with 9 positions matching TRBD2. In germline, CDR1 is SGHDT, CDR2 YYEEEE. This CDR3 has 16 residues. The V and J ends lost 1 base and 5 bases, in that order; junction bases with no gene match: 7. CDR3 in DNA: TGTGCCAGCAGCTTGACAGGACTAGCGCGGCACAATGAGCAGTTCTTC. This gives the protein CASSLTGLARHNEQFF. Supplemented by reference TRBV5-6 and TRBJ2-1, the full variable domain reads DAGVTQSPTHLIKTRGQQVTLRCSPKSGHDTVSWYQQALGQGPQFIFQYYEEEERQRGNFPDRFSGHQFPNYSSELNVNALLLGDSALYLCASSLTGLARHNEQFFGPGTRLTVL.

A single count supports this clone. J is TRBJ1-1 and V is TRBV7-3, with a weak D call TRBD1 (5 bases). The germline CDR1 and CDR2 sequences are SGHTA and FQGTGA. Trimming cost V 5 bases and J 0 bases, with 16 bases left between them. The CDR3 extends over 16 amino acids. Written as DNA, the CDR3 is TGTGCCAGCAGCCCCCTGGGACTTTCTATGAACACTGAAGCTTTCTTT. Translated: CASSPLGLSMNTEAFF.

This chain links TRBV5-1 with TRBJ2-5; the D gene is possibly TRBD1 (5 bases). The CDR3 is 13 amino acids. Trimming cost V 0 bases and J 3 bases, with 6 bases left between them. Germline values: CDR1 SGHRS, CDR2 YFSETQ. The CDR3 sequence: CASSLGQKETQYF. DNA of the CDR3: TGCGCCAGCAGCTTGGGACAGAAAGAGACCCAGTACTTC.

This clone has just a few counts. The chain carries TRBV6-1 and TRBJ2-3; TRBD2 might be the D (6 bases). From germline, CDR1 is MNHNS and CDR2 SASEGT. The V and J ends lost 10 bases and 3 bases respectively, with 14 bases between them. The CDR3 is 13 amino acids. The CDR3 reads CAIQPRETDTQYF. The CDR3 DNA follows: TGTGCCATACAACCCCGGGAGACAGATACGCAGTATTTT.

This clone was recorded many times. The gene calls are TRBV5-4 and TRBJ2-7, with 7 bases aligning to TRBD1. With V trimmed by 1 base and J by 7 bases, 8 bases remained unmatched. Per the germline V gene, CDR1 is SGHNT and CDR2 is YYREEE (reference sequence). This CDR3 is 14 amino acids long. The CDR3 region has the DNA TGTGCCAGCAGCTTGATAGACAGGGCACGGGAGCAGTACTTC. It yields the protein CASSLIDRAREQYF. Variable domain in full (rest from reference TRBV5-4 and TRBJ2-7): ETGVTQSPTHLIKTRGQQVTLRCSSQSGHNTVSWYQQALGQGPQFIFQYYREEENGRGNFPPRFSGLQFPNYSSELNVNALELDDSALYLCASSLIDRAREQYFGPGTRLTVT.

This chain connects TRBV9 to TRBJ2-3; tentative D call: TRBD1 (5 bases). From germline, CDR1 is SGDLS and CDR2 YYNGEE. The CDR3 has 14 amino acids. Between the trimmed V and J ends, which lost 0 bases and 4 bases, there was a span of 9 bases. CDR3 protein: CASSVVTASDTQYF. The CDR3, as DNA: TGTGCCAGCAGCGTAGTGACAGCTTCAGATACGCAGTATTTT.

The rearrangement uses TRBV27 and TRBJ2-7; maybe TRBD1 (5 bases). The CDR3 loop spans 16 amino acids. With 1 base removed from V and 4 bases from J, the gap between germline ends came to 17 bases. Germline V gives CDR1 MNHEY, CDR2 SMNVEV (reference sequence). DNA for the CDR3: TGTGCCAGCAGTTTATTTTCAGGGCAGAGAGCTTACGAGCAGTACTTC. Protein sequence: CASSLFSGQRAYEQYF.

This clone was seen once. This chain connects TRBV9 to TRBJ2-5, with 10 positions matching TRBD2. The CDR3 loop spans 15 amino acids. CDR1 and CDR2 (germline): SGDLS, YYNGEE. After removal of 0 bases from V and 5 bases from J, the junction contained 4 bases not matched to a gene. CDR3 DNA: TGTGCCAGCAGCGTAGTGGGGACTAGCGTGGAGACCCAGTACTTC. Translating gives CASSVVGTSVETQYF.

The chain is built from TRBV30 and TRBJ2-1; TRBD2 agrees at 8 bases. Trimming removed 1 base from V and 15 bases from J; junction bases left unmatched: 11. Germline V gives CDR1 GTSNPN, CDR2 SVGIG (reference sequence). The length of the CDR3 is 13 residues. CDR3 amino acids: CAWSASLREGSFF. The CDR3 nucleotides are TGTGCCTGGAGTGCATCCCTTCGGGAGGGGTCGTTCTTC.

This chain links TRBV5-5 with TRBJ1-5; 8 bases line up with TRBD1. There are 15 residues in the CDR3. Per the germline V gene, CDR1 is SGHKS and CDR2 is YYEKEE (reference sequence). Trimming cost V 1 base and J 4 bases; bases outside gene matches: 4. CDR3 amino acids: CASSLTRGPNQPQHF. In nucleotides, the CDR3 is TGTGCCAGCAGCTTGACCAGGGGGCCAAATCAGCCCCAGCATTTT. The full variable domain, its missing parts supplied by reference TRBV5-5 and TRBJ1-5, is DAGVTQSPTHLIKTRGQQVTLRCSPISGHKSVSWYQQVLGQGPQFIFQYYEKEERGRGNFPDRFSARQFPNYSSELNVNALLLGDSALYLCASSLTRGPNQPQHFGDGTRLSIL.

This CDR3 reads CASSVDRSGEKLFF. DNA for the CDR3: TGCGCCAGCAGCGTTGACAGGTCAGGGGAAAAACTGTTTTTT. The rearrangement uses TRBV5-1 and TRBJ1-4; possible D gene TRBD1, 6 bases. Germline V gene data show CDR1 as SGHRS and CDR2 as YFSETQ. Trimming took off 4 bases at V and 8 bases at J, with 15 bases between the two ends. The CDR3 loop spans 14 amino acids.

This clone has just one count. The rearrangement joins TRBV30 to TRBJ2-1; D might be TRBD2 (5 bases). The germline CDR1 and CDR2 sequences are GTSNPN and SVGIG (reference sequence). V lost 0 bases and J 9 bases, leaving 9 bases between the germline ends. The CDR3 length is 12 residues. CDR3 coding DNA: TGTGCCTGGAGTGTTTCGGCGGGTGAGCAGTTCTTC. As protein: CAWSVSAGEQFF.

The chain has TRBV30 and TRBJ1-5; D may be TRBD1 (5 bases). The V end was cut by 2 bases, the J end by 1 base, with 9 bases between. The CDR3 has 14 amino acids. CDR1 and CDR2 (germline): GTSNPN, SVGIG (reference sequence). CDR3 protein: CAWSRGDSNQPQHF. DNA of the CDR3: TGTGCCTGGAGTCGGGGGGACAGCAATCAGCCCCAGCATTTT. The full variable domain, its missing parts supplied by reference TRBV30 and TRBJ1-5, is SQTIHQWPATLVQPVGSPLSLECTVEGTSNPNLYWYRQAAGRGLQLLFYSVGIGQISSEVPQNLSASRPQDRQFILSSKKLLLSDSGFYLCAWSRGDSNQPQHFGDGTRLSIL.

The V call is TRBV29-1, the J call TRBJ2-1; TRBD1 might be the D (6 bases). The CDR3 consists of 13 residues. V was cut by 4 bases and J by 2 bases, with 9 bases left in between. Germline assignment: CDR1 SQVTM and CDR2 ANQGSEA. The chain's CDR3 is CSVGKGAYNEQFF. The CDR3 DNA follows: TGCAGCGTTGGTAAGGGGGCCTACAATGAGCAGTTCTTC.

V and J are TRBV4-3 and TRBJ1-3; D is undetermined. Looked up from germline, CDR1 is LGHNA and CDR2 is YSLEER. This CDR3 contains 14 residues. With 4 bases removed from V and 6 bases from J, the gap between germline ends came to 13 bases. CDR3 bases: TGCGCCAGCAGCCTTGGGCGCCAGATAAACACCATATATTTT. It specifies CASSLGRQINTIYF.